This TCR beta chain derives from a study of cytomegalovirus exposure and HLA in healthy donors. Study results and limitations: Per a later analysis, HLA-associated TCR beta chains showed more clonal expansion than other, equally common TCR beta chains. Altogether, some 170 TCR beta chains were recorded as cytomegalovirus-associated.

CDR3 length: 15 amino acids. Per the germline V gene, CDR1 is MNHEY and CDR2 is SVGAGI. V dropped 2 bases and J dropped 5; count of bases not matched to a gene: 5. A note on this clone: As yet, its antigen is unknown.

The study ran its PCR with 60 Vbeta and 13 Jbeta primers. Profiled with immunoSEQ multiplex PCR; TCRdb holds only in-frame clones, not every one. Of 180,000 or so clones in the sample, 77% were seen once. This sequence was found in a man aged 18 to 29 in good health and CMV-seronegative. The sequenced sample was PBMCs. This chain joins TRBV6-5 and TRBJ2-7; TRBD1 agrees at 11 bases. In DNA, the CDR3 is TGTGCCAGCAGTTACCGGACAGGGGGCATCAACGAGCAGTACTTC. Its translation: CASSYRTGGINEQYF.